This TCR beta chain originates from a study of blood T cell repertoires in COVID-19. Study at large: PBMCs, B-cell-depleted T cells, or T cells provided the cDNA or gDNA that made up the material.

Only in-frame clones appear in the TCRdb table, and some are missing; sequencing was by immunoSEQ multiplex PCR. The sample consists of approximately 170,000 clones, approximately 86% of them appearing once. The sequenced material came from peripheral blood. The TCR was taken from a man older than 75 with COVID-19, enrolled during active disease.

Here the CDR3 DNA reads TGTGCCAGCAGCCGTCCCGGACTGATTACTGAAGCTTTCTTT. It yields the protein CASSRPGLITEAFF. The chain links TRBV11-3 to TRBJ1-1; D call uncertain. CDR1 is SGHNT and CDR2 is YENEEA in the germline V gene. This CDR3 spans 14 amino acids. With 5 bases removed from V and 5 bases from J, the gap between germline ends came to 15 bases.